Presented here are 32 T cell receptor beta chains from one specimen sequenced in a study of CD8 T cells in Susac syndrome. Roughly 0.45 to 1 ug RNA was reverse transcribed with random hexamers. TCRdb passed the immunoSEQ multiplex PCR reads through MiXCR, listing each CDR3 protein once. The sample carries some 190,000 distinct CDR3 sequences, approximately 94% recorded once. The sample consisted of CD4+ T cells from PBMCs. These receptors were collected from a human donor in good health.

The chain carries TRBV11-3 and TRBJ2-2, with a possible D match to TRBD1 (5 bases). Germline CDR1 is SGHNT and CDR2 is YENEEA. Trimming took off 5 bases at V and 7 bases at J, with 11 bases between the two ends. The CDR3 is 13 residues long. In DNA, the CDR3 is TGTGCCAGCAGCCAAGAAGGGGTCGGGGAGCTGTTTTTT. Translation: CASSQEGVGELFF.

The CDR3 DNA is TGTGCCAGCAAACCGGGACTGGGATCCTACGAGCAGTACTTC. Its translation: CASKPGLGSYEQYF. The chain carries TRBV27 and TRBJ2-7; a possible D gene is TRBD2 (6 bases). The germline V gene has CDR1 MNHEY and CDR2 SMNVEV (reference sequence). The V gene lost 7 bases and the J gene lost 1 base, with 14 bases spanning the gap. This CDR3 spans 14 amino acids.

The chain carries TRBV7-9 and TRBJ2-1; D is possibly TRBD2 (5 bases). This CDR3 contains 16 residues. Trimming took 5 bases from V and 2 from J, leaving 16 bases between them. Germline CDR1 SEHNR, CDR2 FQNEAQ (reference sequence). The CDR3 loop is CASSPLRSSAYNEQFF. DNA for the CDR3: TGTGCCAGCAGCCCCCTTCGTAGTAGCGCCTACAATGAGCAGTTCTTC.

CDR3 region: CSAPQGPGYEQYF. The DNA of the CDR3 is TGCAGTGCTCCACAGGGTCCGGGCTACGAGCAGTACTTC. V and J are TRBV20-1 and TRBJ2-7, with a possible D match to TRBD1 (6 bases). The V gene's germline CDR1 is DFQATT and CDR2 SNEGSKA (reference sequence). The V end was cut by 5 bases, the J end by 3 bases, with 14 bases between. CDR3 size: 13 residues.

DNA for the CDR3: TGCGCCAGCAGCCGGCGGAGTGTCAGGGGTATAGCGGGCTCCTACAATGAGCAGTTCTTC. Translation: CASSRRSVRGIAGSYNEQFF. V and J are TRBV4-3 and TRBJ2-1; TRBD2 might be the D (7 bases). The CDR3 totals 20 residues. V shed 4 bases and J shed 0 bases, with 25 bases lying between them. The germline V gene has CDR1 LGHNA and CDR2 YSLEER.

The genes are TRBV6-2 or TRBV6-3 and TRBJ1-1; the D is unclear. The V gene lost 4 bases and the J gene lost 1 base, with 7 bases spanning the gap. CDR1 and CDR2 (germline): MNHEY, SVGEGT. CDR3 length equals 13 residues. The CDR3, as DNA: TGTGCCAGCAGTTGGAAGGCGAACACTGAAGCTTTCTTT. As protein: CASSWKANTEAFF.

The chain employs TRBV23-1 and TRBJ2-7; D unclear. TRBV23-1 is an open reading frame whose function is uncertain. The CDR3 is made up of 14 amino acids. Trimming took off 2 bases at V and 5 bases at J, with 13 bases between the two ends. The chain's CDR3 is CASSQPPGADEQYF. For the CDR3, the DNA is TGCGCCAGCAGTCAACCCCCGGGCGCGGACGAGCAGTACTTC.

This chain links TRBV28 with TRBJ2-1, with D possibly matching TRBD2 (6 bases). In germline, CDR1 is MDHEN, CDR2 SYDVKM. The length of the CDR3 is 19 residues. V lost 6 bases, J lost 7 bases, and 31 bases lay in between. The CDR3 nucleotides read TGTGCCAGCAGCCCAATGTATCTTTGGGGGAGGTCCAACGTGAATGAGCAGTTCTTC. Amino acid sequence: CASSPMYLWGRSNVNEQFF.

This chain joins TRBV24-1 and TRBJ2-1, with D perhaps TRBD1 or TRBD2 (5 bases each). Per the germline V gene, CDR1 is KGHDR and CDR2 is SFDVKD. V shed 7 bases and J shed 5 bases, with 17 bases lying between them. This CDR3 has 15 residues. The CDR3 DNA is TGTGCCACCAGCCGAGGGGACCTGACAAACAATGAGCAGTTCTTC. This encodes CATSRGDLTNNEQFF.

This chain joins TRBV24-1 and TRBJ2-1; 7 nucleotides agree with TRBD2. The germline V gene encodes CDR1 KGHDR and CDR2 SFDVKD. The ends lost 10 bases at V and 5 bases at J; junction bases unmatched: 16. This CDR3 region has 16 residues. CDR3 protein: CATSSPAAGRDNEQFF. The DNA of the CDR3 is TGTGCCACATCATCACCCGCAGCGGGGAGAGACAATGAGCAGTTCTTC.

The CDR3 nucleotides are TGCGCCAGCAGCTTGATTAGCGCCAGGGCCTCGGGGGAGCAGTACTTC. Its protein product is CASSLISARASGEQYF. The chain uses TRBV5-1 and TRBJ2-7, with D perhaps matching TRBD1 or TRBD2 (5 bases each). V lost 1 base, J lost 7 bases, and 21 bases lay in between. The CDR3 contains 16 residues. Germline V gene data show CDR1 as SGHRS and CDR2 as YFSETQ.

This clonotype was counted a single time. V and J are TRBV7-9 and TRBJ2-1; D is unresolved. Germline V gives CDR1 SEHNR, CDR2 FQNEAQ (reference sequence). Trimming cost V 1 base and J 6 bases, with 7 bases left between them. This CDR3 comprises 13 residues. CDR3: CASSLGSSNEQFF. CDR3 coding DNA: TGTGCCAGCAGCTTAGGGTCTAGCAATGAGCAGTTCTTC.

CDR3 amino acids: CASKQEGGETQYF. Written as DNA, the CDR3 is TGCGCCAGCAAACAGGAGGGTGGAGAGACCCAGTACTTC. The rearrangement links TRBV5-1 to TRBJ2-5; D is possibly TRBD2 (6 bases). CDR1 is SGHRS and CDR2 is YFSETQ in the germline V gene. The CDR3 loop spans 13 amino acids. The V end was cut by 6 bases, the J end by 4 bases, with 13 bases between. Supplemented by reference TRBV5-1 and TRBJ2-5, the full variable domain reads KAGVTQTPRYLIKTRGQQVTLSCSPISGHRSVSWYQQTPGQGLQFLFEYFSETQRNKGNFPGRFSGRQFSNSRSEMNVSTLELGDSALYLCASKQEGGETQYFGPGTRLLVL.

CDR3 nucleotide sequence: TGCAGCGTTGAGCGGGCTAGCGGGAGGCTGACTGACGAGCAGTACTTC. Translated, it gives CSVERASGRLTDEQYF. V and J are TRBV29-1 and TRBJ2-7, with TRBD2 matching 11 bases. J was trimmed by 5 bases and V by 3 bases; bases with no gene match: 12. This CDR3 is built from 16 residues. Germline V CDR1 and CDR2: SQVTM, ANQGSEA.

The chain couples TRBV27 to TRBJ1-2, with 8 nucleotides matching TRBD1. V lost 6 bases, J lost 4 bases, and 10 bases stayed unmatched. The CDR3 runs 15 residues. CDR1 and CDR2 from the germline V gene are MNHEY and SMNVEV (reference sequence). CDR3: CASRIGQGGVYGYTF. DNA for the CDR3: TGTGCCAGCAGAATAGGACAGGGTGGGGTCTATGGCTACACCTTC.

This chain links TRBV5-4 with TRBJ2-5, with 8 bases fitting TRBD1. Trimming took 4 bases from V and 5 from J; bases not matched to a gene: 4. CDR3 length equals 13 residues. Germline V gene sequence: CDR1 SGHNT, CDR2 YYREEE (reference sequence). In DNA form, the CDR3 reads TGTGCCAGCAGCACCGGACAGGGTGAGACCCAGTACTTC. It codes for CASSTGQGETQYF.

This clonotype showed up just a few times. V usage is TRBV20-1 and J usage is TRBJ2-1; 12 positions match TRBD2. Per the germline V gene, CDR1 is DFQATT and CDR2 is SNEGSKA (reference sequence). The V segment lost 7 bases and the J segment 3 bases; nucleotides outside the gene matches: 4. This CDR3 has 14 residues. The CDR3 region is CSVSSGRDYNEQFF. In DNA, the CDR3 is TGCAGTGTCTCTAGCGGGAGGGACTACAATGAGCAGTTCTTC.

J is TRBJ1-1 and V is TRBV29-1, with a tentative D call TRBD1 (5 bases). The germline V gene encodes CDR1 SQVTM and CDR2 ANQGSEA. The CDR3 has 11 amino acids. CDR3 loop: CTNSGDTEAFF. DNA for the CDR3: TGCACCAACTCGGGGGACACTGAAGCTTTCTTT.

The V and J genes are TRBV20-1 and TRBJ2-7; D gene uncertain. The CDR3 covers 13 residues. The ends were cut back, 4 bases at V and 3 bases at J, with 13 bases in the middle. Germline loops: CDR1 DFQATT, CDR2 SNEGSKA (reference sequence). The CDR3 loop reads CSATKSLVYEQYF. CDR3 in DNA: TGCAGTGCTACAAAATCTCTCGTCTACGAGCAGTACTTC.

The rearrangement joins TRBV5-1 to TRBJ1-2; D may be TRBD1 (5 bases). This CDR3 contains 15 residues. Germline V gene lookup returns CDR1 SGHRS and CDR2 YFSETQ. The ends were cut back, 0 bases at V and 6 bases at J, with 15 bases in the middle. CDR3: CASSLAAGNPNGYTF. CDR3 sequence (DNA): TGCGCCAGCAGCTTGGCGGCAGGGAACCCAAATGGCTACACCTTC.

The V gene is TRBV27, the J gene TRBJ2-6; D gene ambiguous. Germline CDR1 reads MNHEY; CDR2 reads SMNVEV (reference sequence). This CDR3 is 15 amino acids long. With 4 bases removed from V and 3 bases from J, the gap between germline ends came to 10 bases. Here the CDR3 reads CASSSAKSGANVLTF. In DNA form, the CDR3 reads TGTGCCAGCAGTTCCGCAAAGAGTGGGGCCAACGTCCTGACTTTC.

This clonotype appeared a single time. The rearrangement uses TRBV18 and TRBJ2-7; TRBD2 matches at 12 bases. The CDR3 contains 14 residues. V shed 8 bases and J 0 bases; nucleotides not matched to a gene: 2. Per the germline V gene, CDR1 is KGHSH and CDR2 is LQKENI. CDR3 protein: CASRTSGNSYEQYF. The CDR3 nucleotides read TGTGCCAGCAGGACTAGCGGGAACTCCTACGAGCAGTACTTC. The whole variable domain, remainder taken from reference TRBV18 and TRBJ2-7, is NAGVMQNPRHLVRRRGQEARLRCSPMKGHSHVYWYRQLPEEGLKFMVYLQKENIIDESGMPKERFSAEFPKEGPSILRIQQVVRGDSAAYFCASRTSGNSYEQYFGPGTRLTVT.

CDR3 in DNA: TGCGCCAGCAGCTTGGCAGGGAACTACGAGCAGTACTTC. Translation: CASSLAGNYEQYF. The chain carries TRBV5-1 and TRBJ2-7, with TRBD1 as a possible D gene (5 bases). V dropped 0 bases and J dropped 3 bases, with 7 bases sitting between them. The CDR3 is 13 residues long. Germline V CDR1 and CDR2: SGHRS, YFSETQ.

The chain joins TRBV5-6 to TRBJ1-5; 9 bases line up with TRBD1. Germline V gene lookup returns CDR1 SGHDT and CDR2 YYEEEE. CDR3 length: 16 residues. Germline trimming cut 3 bases from V and 5 bases from J; bases unmatched to any gene: 9. The chain's CDR3 is CASSSRDRVGDQPQHF. CDR3 DNA: TGTGCCAGCAGCTCCAGGGACAGGGTGGGGGATCAGCCCCAGCATTTT. Using reference TRBV5-6 and TRBJ1-5 for the parts outside the CDR3, the full variable domain is DAGVTQSPTHLIKTRGQQVTLRCSPKSGHDTVSWYQQALGQGPQFIFQYYEEEERQRGNFPDRFSGHQFPNYSSELNVNALLLGDSALYLCASSSRDRVGDQPQHFGDGTRLSIL.

The chain carries TRBV12-3 or TRBV12-4 and TRBJ1-5; TRBD1 is a possible D gene (5 bases). Trimming stripped 2 bases from V and 5 bases from J, with 13 bases between. The CDR3 loop spans 15 amino acids. The CDR3: CASSLFPQVDQPQHF. DNA of the CDR3: TGTGCCAGCAGTTTATTCCCACAGGTTGATCAGCCCCAGCATTTT.

The chain is built from TRBV27 and TRBJ2-7, with D perhaps TRBD1 (6 bases). The CDR3 spans 14 residues. Germline values: CDR1 MNHEY, CDR2 SMNVEV (reference sequence). V shed 6 bases and J shed 4 bases, with 16 bases lying between them. The CDR3: CASSYRAGEYEQYF. The CDR3 DNA reads as TGTGCCAGCAGCTACAGGGCAGGAGAATACGAGCAGTACTTC.

CDR3 in DNA: TGCAGCGTTGGACCGGGACAGGGGGAGACCCAGTACTTC. Its translation is CSVGPGQGETQYF. This chain connects TRBV29-1 to TRBJ2-5, with TRBD1 matching 10 bases. The germline CDR1 and CDR2 sequences are SQVTM and ANQGSEA. J gave up 5 bases and V 4 bases, and 4 bases lay outside the gene matches. The CDR3 is 13 amino acids.

V is TRBV27 and J is TRBJ2-7; no reliable D call. The germline V gene has CDR1 MNHEY and CDR2 SMNVEV (reference sequence). The CDR3 spans 14 residues. V lost 9 bases, J lost 3 bases, and 18 bases lay in between. The chain's CDR3 is CASASVGVNYEQYF. DNA of the CDR3: TGTGCCAGTGCCTCCGTTGGGGTGAACTACGAGCAGTACTTC.

The V and J genes are TRBV3-1 and TRBJ2-1; maybe TRBD2 (6 bases). V gave up 4 bases and J gave up 7 bases, with 17 bases separating them. CDR1 and CDR2 from the germline V gene are LGHDT and YNNKEL (reference sequence). The CDR3 is made up of 15 amino acids. The CDR3 DNA reads as TGTGCCAGCAGCCTCGGGGGAGTTGGTAGGAATGAGCAGTTCTTC. Translation: CASSLGGVGRNEQFF.

The chain links TRBV28 to TRBJ2-7, with 7 bases matching TRBD2. The CDR3 covers 15 residues. From germline, CDR1 is MDHEN and CDR2 SYDVKM. J gave up 0 bases and V 6 bases, and 8 bases lay outside the gene matches. As DNA, the CDR3 is TGTGCCAGCAGCACCGTCGGGGGGTCCTCCTACGAGCAGTACTTC. It is translated as CASSTVGGSSYEQYF. Supplemented by reference TRBV28 and TRBJ2-7, the full variable domain reads DVKVTQSSRYLVKRTGEKVFLECVQDMDHENMFWYRQDPGLGLRLIYFSYDVKMKEKGDIPEGYSVSREKKERFSLILESASTNQTSMYLCASSTVGGSSYEQYFGPGTRLTVT.

The chain uses TRBV29-1 and TRBJ2-1; D unresolved. Deletions cut 2 bases from V and 4 bases from J, with 6 bases between. This CDR3 region has 12 residues. CDR1 is SQVTM, CDR2 ANQGSEA, per germline. Here the CDR3 DNA reads TGCAGCGTTGAACTGATTTACAATGAGCAGTTCTTC. Translated: CSVELIYNEQFF.

The DNA of the CDR3 is TGTGCCAGCAGCCAAGTGGGACGGGAATACAATGAGCAGTTCTTC. Translated: CASSQVGREYNEQFF. This chain connects TRBV3-1 to TRBJ2-1, with D perhaps TRBD1 or TRBD2 (5 bases each). The CDR3 loop spans 15 amino acids. V was trimmed by 1 base and J by 4 bases, leaving 11 bases between them. The germline CDR1 and CDR2 sequences are LGHDT and YNNKEL (reference sequence).